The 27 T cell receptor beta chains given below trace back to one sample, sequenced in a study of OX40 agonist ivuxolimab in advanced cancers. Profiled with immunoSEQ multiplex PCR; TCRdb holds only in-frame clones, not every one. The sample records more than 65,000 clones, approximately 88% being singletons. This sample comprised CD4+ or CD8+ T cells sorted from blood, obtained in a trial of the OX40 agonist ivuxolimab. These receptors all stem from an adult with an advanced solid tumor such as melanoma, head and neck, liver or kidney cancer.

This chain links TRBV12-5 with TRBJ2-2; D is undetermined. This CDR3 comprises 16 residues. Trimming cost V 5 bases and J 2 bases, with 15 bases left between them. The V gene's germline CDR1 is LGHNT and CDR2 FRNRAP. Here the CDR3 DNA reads TGTGCTAGTGGTCCAGAGAGGCTGACTAACACCGGGGAGCTGTTTTTT. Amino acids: CASGPERLTNTGELFF.

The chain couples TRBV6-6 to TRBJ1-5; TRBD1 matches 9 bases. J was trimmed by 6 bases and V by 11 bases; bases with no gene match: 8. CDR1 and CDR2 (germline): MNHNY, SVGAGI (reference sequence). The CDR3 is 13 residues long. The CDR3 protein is CAGTGGMGQPQHF. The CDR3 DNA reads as TGTGCCGGAACAGGGGGCATGGGTCAGCCCCAGCATTTT.

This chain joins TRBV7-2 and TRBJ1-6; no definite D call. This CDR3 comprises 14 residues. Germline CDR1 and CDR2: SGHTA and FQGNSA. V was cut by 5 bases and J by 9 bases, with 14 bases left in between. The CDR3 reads CASSPRQFSSPLHF. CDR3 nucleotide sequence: TGTGCCAGCAGCCCTAGACAATTCTCTTCACCCCTCCACTTT.

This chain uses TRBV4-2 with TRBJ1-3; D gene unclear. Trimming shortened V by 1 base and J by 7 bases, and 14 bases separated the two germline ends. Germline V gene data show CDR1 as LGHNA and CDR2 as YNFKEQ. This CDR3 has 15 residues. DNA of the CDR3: TGTGCCAGCAGCCAAGCGGAGCCCAAAGGGAACACCATATATTTT. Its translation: CASSQAEPKGNTIYF.

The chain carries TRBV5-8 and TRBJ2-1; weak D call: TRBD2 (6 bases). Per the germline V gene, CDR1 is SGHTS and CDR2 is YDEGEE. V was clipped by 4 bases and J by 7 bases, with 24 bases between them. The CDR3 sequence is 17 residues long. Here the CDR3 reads CASSPTRGTSYTNEQFF. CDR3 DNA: TGTGCCAGCAGCCCTACTCGGGGGACCTCCTACACAAATGAGCAGTTCTTC.

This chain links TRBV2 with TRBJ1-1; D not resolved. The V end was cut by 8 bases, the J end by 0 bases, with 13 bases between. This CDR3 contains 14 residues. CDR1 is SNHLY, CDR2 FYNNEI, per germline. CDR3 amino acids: CASYENRMNTEAFF. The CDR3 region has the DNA TGTGCCAGCTACGAGAACAGAATGAACACTGAAGCTTTCTTT.

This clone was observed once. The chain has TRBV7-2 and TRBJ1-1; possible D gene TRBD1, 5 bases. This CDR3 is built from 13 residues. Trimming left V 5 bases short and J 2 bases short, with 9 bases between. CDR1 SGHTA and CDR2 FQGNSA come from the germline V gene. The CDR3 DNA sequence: TGTGCCAGCAGCCTAAGGGGAAACACTGAAGCTTTCTTT. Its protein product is CASSLRGNTEAFF.

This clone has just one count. Written as DNA, the CDR3 is TGTGCCAGCAGGGGACATTCCCTAACCTACGAGCAGTACTTC. It is translated as CASRGHSLTYEQYF. This rearrangement joins TRBV28 to TRBJ2-7; possible D gene TRBD1, 6 bases. V shed 6 bases and J shed 2 bases, with 14 bases lying between them. CDR3 length: 14 amino acids. Germline CDR1 and CDR2: MDHEN and SYDVKM.

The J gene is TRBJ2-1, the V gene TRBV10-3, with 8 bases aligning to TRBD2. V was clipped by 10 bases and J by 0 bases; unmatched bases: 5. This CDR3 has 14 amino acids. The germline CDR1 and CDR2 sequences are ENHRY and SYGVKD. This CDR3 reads CATERGSSYNEQFF. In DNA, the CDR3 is TGTGCCACGGAGCGGGGGAGCTCCTACAATGAGCAGTTCTTC.

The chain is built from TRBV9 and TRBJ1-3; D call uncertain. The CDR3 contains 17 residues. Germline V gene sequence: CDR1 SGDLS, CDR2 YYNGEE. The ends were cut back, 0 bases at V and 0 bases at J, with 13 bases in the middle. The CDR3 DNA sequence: TGTGCCAGCAGCGTAGCAGAAAGGGCCCTCTCTGGAAACACCATATATTTT. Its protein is CASSVAERALSGNTIYF. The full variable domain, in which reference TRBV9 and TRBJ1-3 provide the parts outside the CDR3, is DSGVTQTPKHLITATGQRVTLRCSPRSGDLSVYWYQQSLDQGLQFLIQYYNGEERAKGNILERFSAQQFPDLHSELNLSSLELGDSALYFCASSVAERALSGNTIYFGEGSWLTVV.

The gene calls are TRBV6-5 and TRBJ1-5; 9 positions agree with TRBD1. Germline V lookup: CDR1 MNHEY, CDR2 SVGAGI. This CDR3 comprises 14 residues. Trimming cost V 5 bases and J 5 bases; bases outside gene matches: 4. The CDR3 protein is CASSRTGVDQPQHF. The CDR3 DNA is TGTGCCAGCAGTCGGACAGGGGTAGATCAGCCCCAGCATTTT.

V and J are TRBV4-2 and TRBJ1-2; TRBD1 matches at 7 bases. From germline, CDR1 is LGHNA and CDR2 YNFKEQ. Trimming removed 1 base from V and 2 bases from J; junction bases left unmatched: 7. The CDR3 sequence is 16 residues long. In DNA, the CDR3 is TGTGCCAGCAGCCAAGTTGGAACAGGGGAGAACTATGGCTACACCTTC. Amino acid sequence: CASSQVGTGENYGYTF.

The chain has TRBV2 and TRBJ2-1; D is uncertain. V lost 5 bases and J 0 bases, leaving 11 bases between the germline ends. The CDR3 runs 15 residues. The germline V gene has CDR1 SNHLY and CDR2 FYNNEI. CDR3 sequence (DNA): TGTGCCAGCAGTAAAGACGGCCGCTCCTACAATGAGCAGTTCTTC. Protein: CASSKDGRSYNEQFF. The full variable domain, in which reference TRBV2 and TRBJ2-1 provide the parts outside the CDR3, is EPEVTQTPSHQVTQMGQEVILRCVPISNHLYFYWYRQILGQKVEFLVSFYNNEISEKSEIFDDQFSVERPDGSNFTLKIRSTKLEDSAMYFCASSKDGRSYNEQFFGPGTRLTVL.

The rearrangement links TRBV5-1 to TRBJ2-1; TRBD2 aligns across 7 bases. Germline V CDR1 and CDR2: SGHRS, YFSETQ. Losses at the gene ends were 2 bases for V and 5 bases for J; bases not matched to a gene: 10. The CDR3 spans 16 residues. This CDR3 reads CASSFLGLRGDNEQFF. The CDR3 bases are TGCGCCAGCAGCTTCCTCGGACTTCGGGGGGACAATGAGCAGTTCTTC.

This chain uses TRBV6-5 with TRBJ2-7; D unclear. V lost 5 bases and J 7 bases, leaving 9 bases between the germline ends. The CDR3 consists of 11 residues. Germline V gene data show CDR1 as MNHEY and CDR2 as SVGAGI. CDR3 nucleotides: TGTGCCAGCAGTGAAGGTTGGGAGCAGTACTTC. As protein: CASSEGWEQYF.

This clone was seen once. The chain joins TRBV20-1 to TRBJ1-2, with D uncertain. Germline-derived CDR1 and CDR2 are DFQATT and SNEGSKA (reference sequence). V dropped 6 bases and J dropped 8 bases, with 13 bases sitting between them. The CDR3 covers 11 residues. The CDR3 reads CSAPTGGGYTF. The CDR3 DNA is TGCAGTGCCCCTACGGGTGGCGGCTACACCTTC.

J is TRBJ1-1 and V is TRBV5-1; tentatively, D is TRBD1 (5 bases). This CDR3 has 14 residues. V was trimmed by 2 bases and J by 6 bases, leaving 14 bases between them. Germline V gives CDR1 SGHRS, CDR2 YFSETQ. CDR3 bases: TGCGCCAGCAGCTTAGGGGCCGGGACCCCTGAAGCTTTCTTT. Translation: CASSLGAGTPEAFF.

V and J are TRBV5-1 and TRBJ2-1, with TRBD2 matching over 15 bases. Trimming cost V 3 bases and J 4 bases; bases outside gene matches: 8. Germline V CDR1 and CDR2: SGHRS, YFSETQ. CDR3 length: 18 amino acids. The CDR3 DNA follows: TGCGCCAGCAGCTCCATGGGACTAGCGGGGGGCCGGTACAATGAGCAGTTCTTC. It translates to CASSSMGLAGGRYNEQFF.

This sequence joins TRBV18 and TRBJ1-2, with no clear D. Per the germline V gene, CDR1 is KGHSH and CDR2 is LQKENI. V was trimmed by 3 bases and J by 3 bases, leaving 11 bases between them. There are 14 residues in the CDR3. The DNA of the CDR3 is TGTGCCAGCTCACCGGATACGGTGGACTATGGCTACACCTTC. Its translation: CASSPDTVDYGYTF.

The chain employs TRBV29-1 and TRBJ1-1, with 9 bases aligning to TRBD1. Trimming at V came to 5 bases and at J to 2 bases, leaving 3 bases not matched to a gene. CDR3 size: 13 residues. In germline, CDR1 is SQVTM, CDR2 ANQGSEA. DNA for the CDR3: TGCAGCGTTCCGGGACAGGGAAACACTGAAGCTTTCTTT. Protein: CSVPGQGNTEAFF.

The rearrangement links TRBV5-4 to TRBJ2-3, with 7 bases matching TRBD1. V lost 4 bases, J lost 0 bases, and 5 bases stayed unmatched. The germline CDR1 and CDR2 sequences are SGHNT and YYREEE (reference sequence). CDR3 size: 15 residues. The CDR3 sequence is CASSPGQFSTDTQYF. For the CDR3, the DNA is TGTGCCAGCAGCCCGGGACAGTTTAGCACAGATACGCAGTATTTT.

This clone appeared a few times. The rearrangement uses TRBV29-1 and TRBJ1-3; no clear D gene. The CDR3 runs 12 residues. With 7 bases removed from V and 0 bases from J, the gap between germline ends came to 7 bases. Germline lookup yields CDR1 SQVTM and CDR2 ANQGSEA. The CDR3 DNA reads TGCAGCGCCATGATCTCTGGAAACACCATATATTTT. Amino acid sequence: CSAMISGNTIYF.

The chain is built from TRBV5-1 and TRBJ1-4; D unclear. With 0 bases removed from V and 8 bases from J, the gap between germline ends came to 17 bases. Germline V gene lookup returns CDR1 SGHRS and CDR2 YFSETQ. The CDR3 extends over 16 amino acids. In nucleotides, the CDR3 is TGCGCCAGCAGCTTGGGAACACGCGACGTCTTGGAAAAACTGTTTTTT. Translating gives CASSLGTRDVLEKLFF.

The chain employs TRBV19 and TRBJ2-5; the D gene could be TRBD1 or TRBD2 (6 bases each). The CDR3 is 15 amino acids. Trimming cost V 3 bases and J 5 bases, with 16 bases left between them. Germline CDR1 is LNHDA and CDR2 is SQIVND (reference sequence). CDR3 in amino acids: CASSIGVGGLETQYF. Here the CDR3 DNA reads TGTGCCAGTAGTATTGGAGTGGGGGGCCTGGAGACCCAGTACTTC.

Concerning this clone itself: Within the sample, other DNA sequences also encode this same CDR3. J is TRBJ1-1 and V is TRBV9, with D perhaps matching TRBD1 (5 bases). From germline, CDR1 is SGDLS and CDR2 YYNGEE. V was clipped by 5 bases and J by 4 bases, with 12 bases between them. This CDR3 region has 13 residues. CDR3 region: CASSLTGFTEAFF. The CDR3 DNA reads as TGTGCCAGCAGTCTTACAGGTTTCACTGAAGCTTTCTTT.

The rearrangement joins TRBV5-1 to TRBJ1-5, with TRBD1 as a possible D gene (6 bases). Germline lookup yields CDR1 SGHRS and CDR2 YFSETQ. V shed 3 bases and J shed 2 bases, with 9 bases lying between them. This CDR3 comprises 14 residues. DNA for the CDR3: TGCGCCAGCAGCTCTGAGGGGGGCAATCAGCCCCAGCATTTT. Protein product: CASSSEGGNQPQHF.

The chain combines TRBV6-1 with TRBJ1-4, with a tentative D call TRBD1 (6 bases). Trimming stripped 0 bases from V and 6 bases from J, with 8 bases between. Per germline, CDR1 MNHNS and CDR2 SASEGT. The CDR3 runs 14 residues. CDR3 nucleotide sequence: TGTGCCAGCAGTGAAGCTCAGGGGTATGAAAAACTGTTTTTT. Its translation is CASSEAQGYEKLFF.